A single sample is the source of the 6 T cell receptor beta chains below, sequenced in a study of T cells in women clearing cervical HPV infection. The table came from immunoSEQ multiplex PCR; TCRdb's copy has only in-frame clones and leaves some out. This sample lists roughly 47,000 clones; its ten largest clones have approximately 34%. What was sequenced was blood buffy coat. These receptors were obtained from a woman between 18 and 70 years old with a cervical HPV16 infection that either progressed to CIN3+ or cleared (not recorded which).

In the case of this clone: Read sequence stops 3 residues before the CDR3 end, and the germline J gene provides the missing end. The chain is built from TRBV9 and TRBJ2-6; either TRBD1 or TRBD2 may fit D (5 bases each). V lost 3 bases and J 0 bases, leaving 16 bases between the germline ends. The germline V gene has CDR1 SGDLS and CDR2 YYNGEE. This CDR3 is 18 amino acids long. The CDR3 sequence: CASSGRLRESSGANVLTF. CDR3 DNA (partial): TGTGCCAGCAGCGGGAGGCTCAGGGAAAGCTCTGGGGCCAACGTC.

Comment on this clone: The read falls 3 residues short of the CDR3 end, and the missing part is taken from the germline J gene. Distinct nucleotide sequences in the sample also encode this CDR3. V and J are TRBV20-1 and TRBJ1-3; a possible D gene is TRBD1 (5 bases). The CDR3 loop spans 14 amino acids. Germline V gene sequence: CDR1 DFQATT, CDR2 SNEGSKA (reference sequence). Trimming took 3 bases from V and 0 from J, leaving 9 bases between them. This chain's CDR3 is CSASRQLSGNTIYF. Incomplete CDR3 DNA: TGCAGTGCTAGCCGACAGCTCTCTGGAAACACC.

As regards this clone: The read halts 3 residues ahead of the CDR3 end, with the missing end drawn from the germline J gene. The chain joins TRBV7-2 to TRBJ2-3; D is uncertain. CDR3 length: 13 amino acids. Germline V lookup: CDR1 SGHTA, CDR2 FQGNSA. Deletions cut 5 bases from V and 3 bases from J, with 9 bases between. The covered CDR3 bases are TGTGCCAGCAGCCCCCCCGGGACAGATACG. This sequence encodes CASSPPGTDT. The whole CDR3 protein reads CASSPPGTDTQYF.

As concerns this clone: The read terminates 3 residues before the CDR3 end, so the remaining end is supplied by the germline J gene. This sequence joins TRBV14 and TRBJ2-7, with 8 nucleotides matching TRBD2. The CDR3 spans 14 residues. The V and J ends lost 6 bases and 1 base, in that order; junction bases with no gene match: 5. The germline V gene encodes CDR1 SGHDN and CDR2 FVKESK. The CDR3 sequence is CASRNSGASYEQYF. CDR3 DNA, as far as it was read: TGTGCCAGCAGGAATAGCGGGGCTTCCTACGAG.

For this clone: The read terminates 3 residues before the CDR3 end, so the remaining end is supplied by the germline J gene. This chain links TRBV29-1 with TRBJ1-1; D may be TRBD1 (5 bases). Trimming shortened V by 6 bases and J by 6 bases, and 20 bases separated the two germline ends. The V gene's germline CDR1 is SQVTM and CDR2 ANQGSEA. This CDR3 has 14 amino acids. CDR3 region: CSVREKTVLAEAFF. The covered CDR3 bases are TGCAGCGTCCGCGAAAAGACAGTCCTGGCTGAA.

On this clone: The read falls 3 residues short of the CDR3 end, and the missing part is taken from the germline J gene. The rearrangement uses TRBV18 and TRBJ2-6, with 8 bases matching TRBD1. Germline assignment: CDR1 KGHSH and CDR2 LQKENI. V gave up 3 bases and J gave up 2 bases; unmatched junction bases: 0. The CDR3 loop spans 15 amino acids. The covered CDR3 bases are TGTGCCAGCTCACCCAGGGGGCCTGGGGCCAACGTC. This gives the protein CASSPRGPGANV. The whole CDR3 protein is CASSPRGPGANVLTF. Complete variable domain (other parts from reference TRBV18 and TRBJ2-6): NAGVMQNPRHLVRRRGQEARLRCSPMKGHSHVYWYRQLPEEGLKFMVYLQKENIIDESGMPKERFSAEFPKEGPSILRIQQVVRGDSAAYFCASSPRGPGANVLTFGAGSRLTVL.